Presented here are 32 T cell receptor beta chains from one specimen sequenced in a study of neurological immune-mediated disorders. Each CDR3 protein is one row after TCRdb ran MiXCR on the 5' RACE reads. This sample has under 40,000 distinct CDR3 sequences, with 6% to 8.5% found just once. Sample: PBMCs. The origin of the receptors is a woman between 35 and 50 years old in good health.

This clonotype was recorded many times. The J gene is TRBJ1-2, the V gene TRBV3-1; no reliable D call. V shed 5 bases and J shed 8 bases, with 21 bases lying between them. The CDR3 contains 15 residues. Germline CDR1 reads LGHDT; CDR2 reads YNNKEL (reference sequence). As DNA, the CDR3 is TGTGCCAGCAGCGACGTGGGCCCCGGTTTTGGCGGCTACACCTTC. The encoded protein is CASSDVGPGFGGYTF.

This clonotype was picked up many times. The chain is built from TRBV6-5 and TRBJ1-2; D possibly corresponds to TRBD1 (5 bases). V was cut by 2 bases and J by 6 bases, with 16 bases left in between. CDR3 length: 15 residues. Germline V CDR1 and CDR2: MNHEY, SVGAGI. The DNA of the CDR3 is TGTGCCAGCAGTTACCTCGGGGCCGTCTCGGATGGCTACACCTTC. It encodes CASSYLGAVSDGYTF.

This chain links TRBV24-1 with TRBJ2-2, with TRBD2 matching over 10 bases. Per germline, CDR1 KGHDR and CDR2 SFDVKD. This CDR3 region has 22 residues. The V segment lost 4 bases and the J segment 4 bases; nucleotides outside the gene matches: 23. In DNA form, the CDR3 reads TGTGCCACCAGTGACTCCCGGACGGGACTAGCGAAGACCTTCGGTGGCACCGGGGAGCTGTTTTTT. Its translation: CATSDSRTGLAKTFGGTGELFF.

This clonotype was detected many times. This chain connects TRBV11-2 to TRBJ2-5; 8 bases agree with TRBD2. The CDR3 loop spans 15 amino acids. Germline V lookup: CDR1 SGHAT, CDR2 FQNNGV. The junction had 1 base not matched to a gene; V was cut back by 1 base and J by 0 bases. The CDR3 region is CASSLGAGDQETQYF. Written as DNA, the CDR3 is TGTGCCAGCAGCTTAGGAGCGGGAGACCAAGAGACCCAGTACTTC.

This clonotype was counted many times. This chain uses TRBV19 with TRBJ1-1; no clear D gene. Germline loops: CDR1 LNHDA, CDR2 SQIVND (reference sequence). The CDR3 consists of 15 residues. Trimming took off 5 bases at V and 0 bases at J, with 13 bases between the two ends. The CDR3 coding sequence is TGTGCCAGTAGTCCGAGGGATACGGTGAACACTGAAGCTTTCTTT. It is translated as CASSPRDTVNTEAFF. The variable domain in full, with the rest retrieved from reference TRBV19 and TRBJ1-1, is DGGITQSPKYLFRKEGQNVTLSCEQNLNHDAMYWYRQDPGQGLRLIYYSQIVNDFQKGDIAEGYSVSREKKESFPLTVTSAQKNPTAFYLCASSPRDTVNTEAFFGQGTRLTVV.

This clonotype was seen ten or more times. The gene calls are TRBV4-2 and TRBJ2-4; 12 positions match TRBD2. V was pared by 2 bases and J by 1 base, with 12 bases of the junction left unmatched. Germline V gives CDR1 LGHNA, CDR2 YNFKEQ. CDR3 size: 20 residues. This chain's CDR3 is CASSQSGASGGDGAKNIQYF. The CDR3 DNA sequence: TGTGCCAGCAGCCAATCGGGGGCTAGCGGGGGGGATGGTGCCAAAAACATTCAGTACTTC.

CDR3 loop: CASSIAGQGIQKTQYF. The CDR3 nucleotides are TGTGCCAGTAGTATAGCTGGGCAGGGAATTCAGAAGACCCAGTACTTC. The V call is TRBV19, the J call TRBJ2-5; D may be TRBD1 (5 bases). Germline CDR1 reads LNHDA; CDR2 reads SQIVND (reference sequence). Trimming left V 1 base short and J 6 bases short, with 18 bases between. The CDR3 runs to 16 residues. Complete variable domain (other parts from reference TRBV19 and TRBJ2-5): DGGITQSPKYLFRKEGQNVTLSCEQNLNHDAMYWYRQDPGQGLRLIYYSQIVNDFQKGDIAEGYSVSREKKESFPLTVTSAQKNPTAFYLCASSIAGQGIQKTQYFGPGTRLLVL.

In this sample, this clonotype turned up many times. The chain links TRBV5-5 to TRBJ1-1; D gene uncertain. The ends were cut back, 7 bases at V and 1 base at J, with 8 bases in the middle. The germline CDR1 and CDR2 sequences are SGHKS and YYEKEE (reference sequence). The CDR3 extends over 12 amino acids. The CDR3 bases are TGTGCCAGCGGGGTGGCGAACACTGAAGCTTTCTTT. It codes for CASGVANTEAFF.

Ten or more counts support this clonotype. The chain employs TRBV7-9 and TRBJ1-1; D unresolved. The germline V gene encodes CDR1 SEHNR and CDR2 FQNEAQ (reference sequence). Trimming took off 2 bases at V and 4 bases at J, with 8 bases between the two ends. The CDR3 runs 13 residues. The CDR3 DNA reads TGTGCCAGCAGCTTAACAGACCTCACTGAAGCTTTCTTT. Residues: CASSLTDLTEAFF.

This clonotype was detected many times. The V gene is TRBV7-9, the J gene TRBJ1-2, with 8 bases aligning to TRBD1. This CDR3 comprises 14 residues. Germline lookup yields CDR1 SEHNR and CDR2 FQNEAQ (reference sequence). The trim removed 1 base at V and 6 bases at J, leaving 4 bases unmatched. CDR3: CASSLDWTGNGYTF. CDR3 nucleotide sequence: TGTGCCAGCAGCTTAGACTGGACAGGGAATGGCTACACCTTC.

This clonotype showed up many times. The chain has TRBV5-1 and TRBJ1-5, with TRBD1 matching over 7 bases. V lost 0 bases to trimming and J lost 5 bases; unmatched junction nucleotides: 8. The length of the CDR3 is 16 residues. Germline CDR1 reads SGHRS; CDR2 reads YFSETQ. CDR3 residues: CASSLGAKGADQPQHF. The CDR3 nucleotides are TGCGCCAGCAGCTTGGGGGCCAAGGGGGCGGATCAGCCCCAGCATTTT.

This clonotype was observed many times. The genes are TRBV27 and TRBJ2-1; TRBD1 is a possible D gene (6 bases). Germline CDR1 reads MNHEY; CDR2 reads SMNVEV (reference sequence). This CDR3 has 15 residues. Trimming took off 5 bases at V and 1 base at J, with 12 bases between the two ends. CDR3 loop: CASSLDRLSYNEQFF. For the CDR3, the DNA is TGTGCCAGCAGTCTTGACAGGCTTTCCTACAATGAGCAGTTCTTC.

This clonotype was found many times. The rearrangement uses TRBV20-1 and TRBJ1-1, with D uncertain. Germline V CDR1 and CDR2: DFQATT, SNEGSKA (reference sequence). V lost 3 bases, J lost 3 bases, and 14 bases lay in between. The CDR3 loop spans 14 amino acids. CDR3 region: CSASVGGSDTEAFF. CDR3 sequence (DNA): TGCAGTGCTAGCGTAGGAGGGAGTGACACTGAAGCTTTCTTT.

This clonotype appeared many times. The chain couples TRBV5-1 to TRBJ2-1; TRBD1 agrees at 7 bases. The trim removed 4 bases at V and 8 bases at J, leaving 12 bases unmatched. This CDR3 spans 15 amino acids. CDR1 is SGHRS and CDR2 is YFSETQ in the germline V gene. CDR3 region: CASSSDRDSGDEQFF. Written as DNA, the CDR3 is TGCGCCAGCAGCAGTGACAGGGATAGTGGGGATGAGCAGTTCTTC.

This clonotype was counted many times. The J gene is TRBJ1-3, the V gene TRBV5-1; tentatively, D is TRBD1 (5 bases). The CDR3 covers 18 residues. Germline CDR1 is SGHRS and CDR2 is YFSETQ. V lost 4 bases and J lost 0, with 20 bases in between. In DNA, the CDR3 is TGCGCCAGCAGCCAGGGACCCCGGAAGGACTACTCTGGAAACACCATATATTTT. It specifies CASSQGPRKDYSGNTIYF.

This clonotype was seen repeatedly, ten times or more. The CDR3 DNA reads as TGTGCTAGTGGTTTGTTAAGCTCTGGAAACACCATATATTTT. It encodes CASGLLSSGNTIYF. This chain links TRBV12-5 with TRBJ1-3; no reliable D call. Trimming took 2 bases from V and 0 from J, leaving 5 bases between them. CDR3 length equals 14 residues. Germline V CDR1 and CDR2: LGHNT, FRNRAP.

This clonotype has at least ten counts. The V and J genes are TRBV3-1 and TRBJ2-3; 9 nucleotides match TRBD1. In germline, CDR1 is LGHDT, CDR2 YNNKEL (reference sequence). Unmatched junction bases numbered 11, after V lost 5 bases and J lost 2 bases. This CDR3 is built from 17 residues. CDR3 loop: CASSVSGDRAFTDTQYF. The CDR3 bases are TGTGCCAGCAGCGTATCTGGGGACAGGGCATTCACAGATACGCAGTATTTT.

This clonotype was counted many times. J is TRBJ1-2 and V is TRBV5-5; a weak D match, TRBD1 (5 bases). This CDR3 contains 16 residues. The germline V and J ends were trimmed by 3 bases and 5 bases, with 20 bases remaining between them. Germline CDR1 and CDR2: SGHKS and YYEKEE (reference sequence). CDR3 region: CASSSVPHRDPYGYTF. The DNA of the CDR3 is TGTGCCAGCAGCTCCGTTCCACACCGGGACCCATATGGCTACACCTTC.

At least ten counts were recorded for this clonotype. The rearrangement links TRBV20-1 to TRBJ2-7, with no clear D. V dropped 2 bases and J dropped 4 bases, with 12 bases sitting between them. From germline, CDR1 is DFQATT and CDR2 SNEGSKA (reference sequence). This CDR3 region has 13 residues. CDR3 sequence reads: CSARSPAGYEQYF. The CDR3 nucleotides are TGCAGTGCTAGATCCCCAGCTGGGTACGAGCAGTACTTC.

This clonotype was counted many times. The chain is built from TRBV7-3 and TRBJ2-1, with TRBD2 matching 10 bases. Germline CDR1 is SGHTA and CDR2 is FQGTGA. The CDR3 contains 15 residues. V shed 3 bases, J shed 6 bases, and the junction held 5 bases outside the gene matches. The chain's CDR3 is CASSLLAGAFNEQFF. The CDR3 DNA reads TGTGCCAGCAGCTTGCTAGCGGGAGCTTTCAATGAGCAGTTCTTC.

Sample share makes this clonotype medium-sized. This chain uses TRBV3-1 with TRBJ2-1; D is uncertain. Germline CDR1 LGHDT, CDR2 YNNKEL (reference sequence). V lost 1 base to trimming and J lost 3 bases, with 7 bases between them. The CDR3 runs 14 residues. The CDR3 loop is CASSQGESYNEQFF. The CDR3 DNA reads TGTGCCAGCAGCCAAGGAGAAAGCTACAATGAGCAGTTCTTC.

This clonotype was detected many times. This chain connects TRBV29-1 to TRBJ1-2, with D possibly being TRBD1 (5 bases). The CDR3 contains 13 residues. The germline V and J ends were trimmed by 3 bases and 5 bases, with 13 bases remaining between them. Germline CDR1 SQVTM, CDR2 ANQGSEA. This CDR3 reads CSVEGPTAYGYTF. In DNA form, the CDR3 reads TGCAGCGTTGAGGGGCCAACAGCTTATGGCTACACCTTC.

This clonotype has ten or more counts. This chain joins TRBV20-1 and TRBJ2-5; TRBD2 matches 9 bases. Looked up from germline, CDR1 is DFQATT and CDR2 is SNEGSKA (reference sequence). The CDR3 contains 15 residues. Trimming cost V 3 bases and J 4 bases; bases outside gene matches: 9. The CDR3 DNA reads TGCAGTGCTAGCCGACCGCGGGGGGGGTCAGAGACCCAGTACTTC. Protein product: CSASRPRGGSETQYF.

This clonotype has at least ten counts. The chain employs TRBV5-1 and TRBJ2-1; D unclear. Trimming shortened V by 0 bases and J by 6 bases, and 4 bases separated the two germline ends. Per the germline V gene, CDR1 is SGHRS and CDR2 is YFSETQ. This CDR3 has 12 amino acids. CDR3 sequence reads: CASSLAPNEQFF. As DNA, the CDR3 is TGCGCCAGCAGCTTGGCACCCAATGAGCAGTTCTTC.

This clonotype was detected many times. A junction boundary mismatches the germline segment, possibly from a read error. The chain recombines TRBV5-1 with TRBJ2-7; 7 bases are shared with TRBD1. Germline CDR1 and CDR2: SGHRS and YFSETQ. There are 14 residues in the CDR3. This CDR3 is CTSSLVRQGYEQYF. CDR3 DNA: TGCACCAGCAGCTTGGTACGACAGGGCTACGAGCAGTACTTC.

This clonotype has at least ten counts. The genes are TRBV11-2 and TRBJ1-2, with TRBD1 identical over 8 bases. The germline V gene has CDR1 SGHAT and CDR2 FQNNGV. V lost 5 bases to trimming and J lost 8 bases; unmatched junction nucleotides: 7. The CDR3 consists of 13 residues. The CDR3 DNA reads as TGTGCCAGCAGCGCCTCAGGGGGCAAGGGCTACACCTTC. Protein sequence: CASSASGGKGYTF.

Ten or more counts support this clonotype. The chain couples TRBV5-1 to TRBJ2-3, with D tentatively TRBD2 (5 bases). The V and J ends lost 4 bases and 4 bases respectively, with 16 bases between them. The CDR3 spans 15 residues. Germline V CDR1 and CDR2: SGHRS, YFSETQ. In nucleotides, the CDR3 is TGCGCCAGCAGCGCGATTGGGAGATCGGCAGATACGCAGTATTTT. Encoded protein: CASSAIGRSADTQYF.

This clonotype was picked up many times. The chain employs TRBV20-1 and TRBJ1-1; TRBD1 is a possible D gene (5 bases). Germline V CDR1 and CDR2: DFQATT, SNEGSKA (reference sequence). This CDR3 region has 14 residues. The V gene lost 0 bases and the J gene lost 5 bases, with 13 bases spanning the gap. The CDR3 bases are TGCAGTGCTAGAGAGCAGGGAAGGGGTACTGAAGCTTTCTTT. Translated, it gives CSAREQGRGTEAFF.

This clonotype was observed at least ten times. The chain joins TRBV14 to TRBJ1-2; 9 bases agree with TRBD1. Trimming took 0 bases from V and 6 from J; bases not matched to a gene: 8. Germline assignment: CDR1 SGHDN and CDR2 FVKESK. The CDR3 is 16 amino acids. The CDR3 is CASSQDWRQGENGYTF. As DNA, the CDR3 is TGTGCCAGCAGCCAAGATTGGCGACAGGGGGAAAATGGCTACACCTTC.

The sample holds many counts of this clonotype. The chain uses TRBV6-5 and TRBJ2-7; no clear D gene. The CDR3 contains 14 residues. CDR1 is MNHEY and CDR2 is SVGAGI in the germline V gene. The ends were cut back, 4 bases at V and 1 base at J, with 11 bases in the middle. Here the CDR3 reads CASSLLDCSYEQYV. The CDR3 DNA is TGTGCCAGCAGTTTGCTCGACTGTTCCTACGAGCAGTACGTC.

This clonotype was seen ten or more times. The chain employs TRBV7-9 and TRBJ2-7, with 10 bases that match TRBD1. Trimming cost V 5 bases and J 10 bases; bases outside gene matches: 11. The CDR3 is 14 amino acids. Germline V CDR1 and CDR2: SEHNR, FQNEAQ (reference sequence). In DNA, the CDR3 is TGTGCCAGCAGCGGCCGGGACAGGGGATCGTTTCAGTACTTC. Its protein product is CASSGRDRGSFQYF.

This clonotype was counted ten times or more. The rearrangement joins TRBV18 to TRBJ1-5, with TRBD1 matching 10 bases. The ends lost 2 bases at V and 8 bases at J; junction bases unmatched: 3. The length of the CDR3 is 14 residues. CDR1 KGHSH and CDR2 LQKENI come from the germline V gene. CDR3: CASSPGQGGKPQHF. In DNA form, the CDR3 reads TGTGCCAGCTCACCAGGACAGGGGGGGAAGCCCCAGCATTTT.